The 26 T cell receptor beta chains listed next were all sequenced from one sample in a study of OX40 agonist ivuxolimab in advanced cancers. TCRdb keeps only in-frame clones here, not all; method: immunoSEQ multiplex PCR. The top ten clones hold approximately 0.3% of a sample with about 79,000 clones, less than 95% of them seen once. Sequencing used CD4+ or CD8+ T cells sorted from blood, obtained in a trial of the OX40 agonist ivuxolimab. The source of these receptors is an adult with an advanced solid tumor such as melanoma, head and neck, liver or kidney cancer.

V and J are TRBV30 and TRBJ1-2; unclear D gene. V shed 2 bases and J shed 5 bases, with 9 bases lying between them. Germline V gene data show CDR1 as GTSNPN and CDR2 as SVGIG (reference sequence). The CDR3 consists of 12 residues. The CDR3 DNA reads TGTGCCTGGAGTCCTAGCGGGTATGGCTACACCTTC. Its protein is CAWSPSGYGYTF.

The CDR3 reads CASSSPTGQAPLSSYNEQFF. The CDR3, as DNA: TGTGCCAGCAGTTCACCGACGGGACAGGCGCCCCTGAGCTCCTACAATGAGCAGTTCTTC. The V gene is TRBV27, the J gene TRBJ2-1; 8 bases match TRBD1. Trimming at V came to 4 bases and at J to 0 bases, leaving 17 bases not matched to a gene. This CDR3 is 20 amino acids long. The germline V gene has CDR1 MNHEY and CDR2 SMNVEV (reference sequence).

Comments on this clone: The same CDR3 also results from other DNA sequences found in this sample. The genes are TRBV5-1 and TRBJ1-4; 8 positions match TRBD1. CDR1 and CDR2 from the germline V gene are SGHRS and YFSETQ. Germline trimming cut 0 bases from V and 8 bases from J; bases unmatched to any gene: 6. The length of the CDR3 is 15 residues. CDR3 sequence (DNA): TGCGCCAGCAGCTTGGCCGGACAGGGTGGCGAAAAACTGTTTTTT. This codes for CASSLAGQGGEKLFF.

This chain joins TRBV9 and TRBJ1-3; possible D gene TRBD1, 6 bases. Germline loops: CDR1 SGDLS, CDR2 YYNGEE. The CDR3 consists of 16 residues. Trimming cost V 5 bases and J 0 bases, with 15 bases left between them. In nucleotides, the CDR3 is TGTGCCAGCAGAGGGGGGACTCCTAGCTCTGGAAACACCATATATTTT. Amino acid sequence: CASRGGTPSSGNTIYF.

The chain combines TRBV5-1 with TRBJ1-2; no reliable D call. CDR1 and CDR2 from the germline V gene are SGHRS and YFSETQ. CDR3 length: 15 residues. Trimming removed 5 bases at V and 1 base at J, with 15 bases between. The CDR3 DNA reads TGCGCCAGCAGACAAGACGGCGGAGGTAACTATGGCTACACCTTC. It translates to CASRQDGGGNYGYTF.

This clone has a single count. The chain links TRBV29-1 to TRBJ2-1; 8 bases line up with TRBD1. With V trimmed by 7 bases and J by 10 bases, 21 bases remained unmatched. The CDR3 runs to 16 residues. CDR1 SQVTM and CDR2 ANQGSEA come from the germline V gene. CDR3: CSAGTGYFGIIIEQFF. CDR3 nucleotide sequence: TGCAGCGCCGGGACAGGTTATTTTGGGATAATAATCGAGCAGTTCTTC.

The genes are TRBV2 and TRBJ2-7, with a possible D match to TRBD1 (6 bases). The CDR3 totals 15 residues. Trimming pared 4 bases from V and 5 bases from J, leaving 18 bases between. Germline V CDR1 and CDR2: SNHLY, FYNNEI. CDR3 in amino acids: CASSGRQAGHHEQYV. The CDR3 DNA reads TGTGCCAGCAGTGGGCGACAGGCAGGGCACCACGAGCAGTACGTC.

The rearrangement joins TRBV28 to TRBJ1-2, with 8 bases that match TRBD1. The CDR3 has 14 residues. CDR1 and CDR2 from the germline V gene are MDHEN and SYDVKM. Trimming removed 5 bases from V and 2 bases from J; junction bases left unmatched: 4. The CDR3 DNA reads TGTGCCAGCAGTAACCGGGACAGGAACTATGGCTACACCTTC. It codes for CASSNRDRNYGYTF.

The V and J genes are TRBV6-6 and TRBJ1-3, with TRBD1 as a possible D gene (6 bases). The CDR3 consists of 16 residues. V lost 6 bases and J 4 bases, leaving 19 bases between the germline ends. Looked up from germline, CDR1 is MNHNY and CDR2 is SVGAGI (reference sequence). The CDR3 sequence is CASSLSTGRHGNTIYF. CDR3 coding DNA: TGTGCCAGCAGCCTATCCACAGGGAGGCACGGAAACACCATATATTTT.

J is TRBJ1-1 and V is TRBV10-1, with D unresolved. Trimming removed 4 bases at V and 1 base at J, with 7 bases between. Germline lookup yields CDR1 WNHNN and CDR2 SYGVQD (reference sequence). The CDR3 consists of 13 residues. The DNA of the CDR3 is TGCGCCAGCAGTGTTCCAGGGAACACTGAAGCTTTCTTT. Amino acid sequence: CASSVPGNTEAFF.

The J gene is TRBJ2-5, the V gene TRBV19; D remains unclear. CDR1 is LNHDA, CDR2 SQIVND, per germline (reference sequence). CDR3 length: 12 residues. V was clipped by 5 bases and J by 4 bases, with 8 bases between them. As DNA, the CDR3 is TGTGCCAGTAGTCCTAAAGGAGAGACCCAGTACTTC. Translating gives CASSPKGETQYF.

CDR3 bases: TGCGCCAGCAGCTCACAGGGTTGGAGAGATACGCAGTATTTT. Its translation is CASSSQGWRDTQYF. The V call is TRBV5-1, the J call TRBJ2-3; TRBD1 might be the D (6 bases). Trimming removed 3 bases at V and 5 bases at J, with 13 bases between. The CDR3 is 14 residues long. Germline V gene sequence: CDR1 SGHRS, CDR2 YFSETQ.

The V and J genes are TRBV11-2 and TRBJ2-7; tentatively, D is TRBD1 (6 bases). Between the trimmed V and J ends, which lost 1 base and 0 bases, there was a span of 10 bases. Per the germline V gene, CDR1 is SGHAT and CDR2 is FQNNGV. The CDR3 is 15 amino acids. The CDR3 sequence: CASSLGTAPSYEQYV. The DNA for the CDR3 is TGTGCCAGCAGCTTAGGGACAGCTCCCTCCTACGAGCAGTACGTC.

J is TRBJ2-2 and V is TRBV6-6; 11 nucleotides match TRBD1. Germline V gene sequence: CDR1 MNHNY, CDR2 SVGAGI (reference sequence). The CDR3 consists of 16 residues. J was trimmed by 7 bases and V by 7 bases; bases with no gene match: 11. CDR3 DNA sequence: TGTGCCAGCAACCTTAAGGACAGGGGGCTGAACGGGGAGCTGTTTTTT. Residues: CASNLKDRGLNGELFF.

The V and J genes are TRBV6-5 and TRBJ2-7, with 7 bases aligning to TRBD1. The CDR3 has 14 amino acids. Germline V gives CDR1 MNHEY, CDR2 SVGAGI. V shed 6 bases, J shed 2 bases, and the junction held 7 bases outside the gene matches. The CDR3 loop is CASRYRGGPYEQYF. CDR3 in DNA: TGTGCCAGCAGATACAGGGGCGGACCCTACGAGCAGTACTTC.

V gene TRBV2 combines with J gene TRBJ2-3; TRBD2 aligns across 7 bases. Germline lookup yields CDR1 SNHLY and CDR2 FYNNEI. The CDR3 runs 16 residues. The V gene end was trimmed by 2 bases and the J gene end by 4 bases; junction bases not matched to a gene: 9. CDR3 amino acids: CASSETGGGGADTQYF. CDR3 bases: TGTGCCAGCAGTGAAACGGGCGGGGGAGGGGCAGATACGCAGTATTTT.

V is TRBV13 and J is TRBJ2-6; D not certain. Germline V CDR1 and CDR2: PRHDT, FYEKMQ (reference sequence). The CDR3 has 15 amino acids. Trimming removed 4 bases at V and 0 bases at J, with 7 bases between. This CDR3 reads CASSSRVSGANVLTF. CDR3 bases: TGTGCCAGCAGCTCTCGGGTCTCTGGGGCCAACGTCCTGACTTTC.

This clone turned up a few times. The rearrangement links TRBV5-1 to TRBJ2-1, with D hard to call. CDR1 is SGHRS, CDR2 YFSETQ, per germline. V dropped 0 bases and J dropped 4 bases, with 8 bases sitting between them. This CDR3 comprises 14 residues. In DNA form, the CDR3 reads TGCGCCAGCAGCTTGGAGTCTCTATACAATGAGCAGTTCTTC. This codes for CASSLESLYNEQFF. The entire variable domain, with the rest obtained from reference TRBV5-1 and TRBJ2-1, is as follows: KAGVTQTPRYLIKTRGQQVTLSCSPISGHRSVSWYQQTPGQGLQFLFEYFSETQRNKGNFPGRFSGRQFSNSRSEMNVSTLELGDSALYLCASSLESLYNEQFFGPGTRLTVL.

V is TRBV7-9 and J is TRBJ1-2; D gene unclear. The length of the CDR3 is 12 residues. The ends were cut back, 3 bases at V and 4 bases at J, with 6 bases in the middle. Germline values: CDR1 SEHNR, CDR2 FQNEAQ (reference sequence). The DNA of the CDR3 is TGTGCCAGCAGCTTTGGCCTCTATGGCTACACCTTC. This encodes CASSFGLYGYTF.

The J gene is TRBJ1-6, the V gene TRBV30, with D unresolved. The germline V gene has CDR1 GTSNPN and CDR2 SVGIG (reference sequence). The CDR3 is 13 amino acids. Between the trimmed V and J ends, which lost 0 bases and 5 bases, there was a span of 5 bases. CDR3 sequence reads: CAWSVLDNSPLHF. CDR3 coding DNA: TGTGCCTGGAGTGTACTCGATAATTCACCCCTCCACTTT.

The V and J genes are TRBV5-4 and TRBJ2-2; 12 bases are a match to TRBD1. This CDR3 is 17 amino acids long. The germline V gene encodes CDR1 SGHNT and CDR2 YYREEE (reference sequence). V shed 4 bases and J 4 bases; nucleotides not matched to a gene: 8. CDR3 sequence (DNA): TGTGCCAGCAGCACAGGGGGACAGGGGGCAATCACCGGGGAGCTGTTTTTT. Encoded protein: CASSTGGQGAITGELFF.

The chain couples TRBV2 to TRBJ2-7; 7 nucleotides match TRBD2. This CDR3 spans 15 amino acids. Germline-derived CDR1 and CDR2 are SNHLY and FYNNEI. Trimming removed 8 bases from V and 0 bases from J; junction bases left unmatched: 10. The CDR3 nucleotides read TGTGCCAGCGGATCCAGCGGGGTGAGCTCCTACGAGCAGTACGTC. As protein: CASGSSGVSSYEQYV.

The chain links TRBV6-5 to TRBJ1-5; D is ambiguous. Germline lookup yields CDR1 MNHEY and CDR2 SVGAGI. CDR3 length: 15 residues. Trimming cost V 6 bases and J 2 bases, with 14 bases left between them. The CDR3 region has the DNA TGTGCCAGCAGCTACACTTCCCAGGGCAATCAGCCCCAGCATTTT. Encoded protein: CASSYTSQGNQPQHF.

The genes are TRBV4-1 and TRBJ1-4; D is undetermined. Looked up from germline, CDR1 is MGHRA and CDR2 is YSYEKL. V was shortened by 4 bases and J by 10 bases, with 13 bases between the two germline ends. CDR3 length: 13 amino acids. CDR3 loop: CASSPPGEGKLFF. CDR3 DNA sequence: TGCGCCAGCAGCCCCCCGGGCGAGGGAAAACTGTTTTTT.

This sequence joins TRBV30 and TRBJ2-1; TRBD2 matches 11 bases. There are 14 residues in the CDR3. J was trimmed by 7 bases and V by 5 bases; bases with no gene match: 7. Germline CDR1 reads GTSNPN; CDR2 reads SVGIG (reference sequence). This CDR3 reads CAWSQGLAANEQFF. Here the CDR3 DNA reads TGTGCCTGGTCTCAGGGACTAGCGGCGAATGAGCAGTTCTTC.

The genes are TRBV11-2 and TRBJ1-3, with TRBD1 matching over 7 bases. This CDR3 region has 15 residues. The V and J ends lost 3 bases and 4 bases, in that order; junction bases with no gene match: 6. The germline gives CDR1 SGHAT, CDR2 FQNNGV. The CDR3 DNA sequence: TGTGCCAGCAGCTTTGTACCGGGACAGGGAAACACCATATATTTT. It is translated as CASSFVPGQGNTIYF.